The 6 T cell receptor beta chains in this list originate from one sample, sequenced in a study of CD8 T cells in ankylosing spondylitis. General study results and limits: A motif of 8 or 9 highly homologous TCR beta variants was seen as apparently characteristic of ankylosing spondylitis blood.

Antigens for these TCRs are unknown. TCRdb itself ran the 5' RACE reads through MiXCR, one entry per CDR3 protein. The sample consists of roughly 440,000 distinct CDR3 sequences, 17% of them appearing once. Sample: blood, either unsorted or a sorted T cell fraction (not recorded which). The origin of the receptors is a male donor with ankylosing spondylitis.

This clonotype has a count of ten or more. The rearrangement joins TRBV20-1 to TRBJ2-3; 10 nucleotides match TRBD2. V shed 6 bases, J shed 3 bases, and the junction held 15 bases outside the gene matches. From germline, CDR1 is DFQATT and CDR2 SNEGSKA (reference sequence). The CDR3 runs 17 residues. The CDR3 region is CSAANRASGSPTDTQYF. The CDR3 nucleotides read TGCAGTGCCGCCAATCGGGCTAGCGGGAGCCCAACAGATACGCAGTATTTT.

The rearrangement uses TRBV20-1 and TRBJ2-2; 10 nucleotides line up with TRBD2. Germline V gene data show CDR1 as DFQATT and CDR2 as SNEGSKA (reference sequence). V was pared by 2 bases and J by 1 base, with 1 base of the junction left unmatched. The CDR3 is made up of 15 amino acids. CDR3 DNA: TGCAGTGCTAGACTAGCGGGAGTGAACACCGGGGAGCTGTTTTTT. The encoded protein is CSARLAGVNTGELFF.

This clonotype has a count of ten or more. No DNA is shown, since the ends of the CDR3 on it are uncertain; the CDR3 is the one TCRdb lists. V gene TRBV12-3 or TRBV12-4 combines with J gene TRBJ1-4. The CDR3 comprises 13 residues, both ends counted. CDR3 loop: CASRFGEGGKLFF.

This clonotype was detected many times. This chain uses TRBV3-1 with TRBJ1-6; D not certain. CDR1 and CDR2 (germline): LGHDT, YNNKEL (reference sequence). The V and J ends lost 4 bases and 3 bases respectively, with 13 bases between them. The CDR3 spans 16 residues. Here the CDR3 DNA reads TGTGCCAGCAGCCCCTCAGCACCTTTCTATAATTCACCCCTCCACTTT. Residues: CASSPSAPFYNSPLHF. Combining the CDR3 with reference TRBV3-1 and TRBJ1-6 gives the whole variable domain DTAVSQTPKYLVTQMGNDKSIKCEQNLGHDTMYWYKQDSKKFLKIMFSYNNKELIINETVPNRFSPKSPDKAHLNLHINSLELGDSAVYFCASSPSAPFYNSPLHFGNGTRLTVT.

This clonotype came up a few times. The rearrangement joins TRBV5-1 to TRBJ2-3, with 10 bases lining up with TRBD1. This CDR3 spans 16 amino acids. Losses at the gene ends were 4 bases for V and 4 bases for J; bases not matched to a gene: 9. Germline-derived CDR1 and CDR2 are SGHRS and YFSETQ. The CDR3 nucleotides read TGCGCCAGCAGCCTTGGGGGACAGGGGTTTTCAGATACGCAGTATTTT. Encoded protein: CASSLGGQGFSDTQYF.

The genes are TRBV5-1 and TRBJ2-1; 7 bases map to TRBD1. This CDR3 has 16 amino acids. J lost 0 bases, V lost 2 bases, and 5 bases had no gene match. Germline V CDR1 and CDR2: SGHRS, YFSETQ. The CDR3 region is CASSLTTGASYNEQFF. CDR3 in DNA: TGCGCCAGCAGCTTAACCACAGGGGCCTCCTACAATGAGCAGTTCTTC.